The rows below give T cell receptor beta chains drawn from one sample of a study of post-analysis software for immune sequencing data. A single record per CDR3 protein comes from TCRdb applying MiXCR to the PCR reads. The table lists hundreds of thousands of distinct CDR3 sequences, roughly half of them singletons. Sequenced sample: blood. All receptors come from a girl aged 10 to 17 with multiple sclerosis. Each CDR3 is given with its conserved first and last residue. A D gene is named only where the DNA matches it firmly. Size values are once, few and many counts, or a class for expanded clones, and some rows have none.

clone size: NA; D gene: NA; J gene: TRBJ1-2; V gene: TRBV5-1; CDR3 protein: CASSTAGGNYGYTF; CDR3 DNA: TGCGCCAGCAGCACGGCCGGCGGTAACTATGGCTACACCTTC
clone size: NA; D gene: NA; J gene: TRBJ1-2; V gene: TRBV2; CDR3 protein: CASSVSLGTF; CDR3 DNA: TGTGCCAGCAGCGTCAGCCTCGGCACCTTC
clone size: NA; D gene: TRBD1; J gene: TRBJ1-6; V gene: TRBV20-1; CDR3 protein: CSATRDREFSPLHF; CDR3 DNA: TGCAGTGCTACAAGGGACAGAGAATTTTCACCCCTCCACTTT
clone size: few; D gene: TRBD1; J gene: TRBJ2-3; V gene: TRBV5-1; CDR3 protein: CASSLYETGTDTQYF; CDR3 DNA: TGCGCCAGTAGCCTCTATGAGACAGGGACAGATACGCAGTATTTT
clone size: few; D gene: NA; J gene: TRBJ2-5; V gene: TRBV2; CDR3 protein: CASSDADSYETQYF; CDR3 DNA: TGTGCCAGCAGTGATGCGGACAGCTATGAGACCCAGTACTTC
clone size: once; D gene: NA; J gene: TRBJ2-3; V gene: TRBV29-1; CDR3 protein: CSVHSTDTQYF; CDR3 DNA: TGCAGCGTACACAGCACAGATACGCAGTATTTT
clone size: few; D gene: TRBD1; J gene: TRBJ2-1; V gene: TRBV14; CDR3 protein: CASSQPRGKGWVDFNEQFF; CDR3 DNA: TGTGCCAGCAGCCAACCCAGGGGGAAGGGATGGGTAGATTTCAATGAGCAGTTCTTC
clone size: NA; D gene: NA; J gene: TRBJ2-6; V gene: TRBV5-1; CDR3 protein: CASSYKSPFSGANVLTF; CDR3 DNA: TGCGCCAGCAGCTACAAATCCCCGTTCTCTGGGGCCAACGTCCTGACTTTC
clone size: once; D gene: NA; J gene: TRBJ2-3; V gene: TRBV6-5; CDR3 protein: CASSLQPPPDTQYF; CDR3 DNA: TGTGCCAGCAGTCTCCAGCCCCCCCCAGATACGCAGTATTTT
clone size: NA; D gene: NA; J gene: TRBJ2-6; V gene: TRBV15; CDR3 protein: CATSRGSGANVLTF; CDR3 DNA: TGTGCCACCAGTAGGGGATCTGGGGCCAACGTCCTGACTTTC
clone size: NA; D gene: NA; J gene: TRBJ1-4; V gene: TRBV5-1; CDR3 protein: CASSSGGATNEKLFF; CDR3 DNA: TGCGCCAGCAGCTCGGGCGGGGCAACTAATGAAAAACTGTTTTTT
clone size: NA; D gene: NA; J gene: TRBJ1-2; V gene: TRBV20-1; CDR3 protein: CSARVGEYGYTF; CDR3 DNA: TGCAGTGCTAGGGTAGGGGAGTATGGCTACACCTTC
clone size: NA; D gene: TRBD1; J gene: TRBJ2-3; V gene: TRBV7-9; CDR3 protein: CASSLRQGSTDTQYF; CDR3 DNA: TGTGCCAGCAGCCTAAGACAGGGGAGCACAGATACGCAGTATTTT
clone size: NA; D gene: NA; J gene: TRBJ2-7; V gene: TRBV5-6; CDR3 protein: CASSSIGRRQYF; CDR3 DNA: TGTGCCAGCAGCTCAATCGGCCGTCGGCAGTACTTC
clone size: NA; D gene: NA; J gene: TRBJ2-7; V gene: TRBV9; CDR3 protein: CASSVVMGAAQYF; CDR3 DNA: TGTGCCAGCAGCGTAGTGATGGGGGCAGCGCAGTACTTC
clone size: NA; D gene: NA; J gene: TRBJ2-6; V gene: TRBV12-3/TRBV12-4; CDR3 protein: CASSLRSGLRKAGANVLTF; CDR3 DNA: TGTGCCAGCAGTTTAAGGTCAGGGTTACGAAAGGCTGGGGCCAACGTCCTGACTTTC
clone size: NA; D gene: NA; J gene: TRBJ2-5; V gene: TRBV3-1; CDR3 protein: CASSHRLGYQETQYF; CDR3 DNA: TGTGCCAGCAGCCATCGACTTGGGTACCAAGAGACCCAGTACTTC
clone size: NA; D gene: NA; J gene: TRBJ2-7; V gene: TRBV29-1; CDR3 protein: CSIGEYSYEQYF; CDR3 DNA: TGCAGCATTGGGGAGTACTCCTACGAGCAGTACTTC
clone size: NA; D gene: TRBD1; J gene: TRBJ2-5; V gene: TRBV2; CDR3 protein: CASSDPRTGGTETQYF; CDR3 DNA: TGTGCCAGCAGTGATCCGAGGACAGGGGGCACAGAGACCCAGTACTTC
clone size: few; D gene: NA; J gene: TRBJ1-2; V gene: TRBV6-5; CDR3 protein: CASTRGINYGYTF; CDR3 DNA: TGTGCCAGCACTCGGGGTATTAACTATGGCTACACCTTC
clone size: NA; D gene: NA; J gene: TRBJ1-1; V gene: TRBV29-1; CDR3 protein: CSGGGGLNTEAFF; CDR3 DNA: TGCAGCGGAGGGGGAGGGTTGAACACTGAAGCTTTCTTT
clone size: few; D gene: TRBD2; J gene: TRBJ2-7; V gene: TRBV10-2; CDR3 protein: CASSVSGTRTYEQYF; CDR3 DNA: TGCGCCAGCAGTGTCTCCGGGACTAGAACCTACGAGCAGTACTTC
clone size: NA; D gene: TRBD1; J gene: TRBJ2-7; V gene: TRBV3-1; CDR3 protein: CASSPEARTGNYEQYF; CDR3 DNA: TGTGCCAGCAGCCCGGAGGCCAGGACAGGCAACTACGAGCAGTACTTC
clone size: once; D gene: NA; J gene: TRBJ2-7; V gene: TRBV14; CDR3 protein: CASSPQTRLFSYEQYF; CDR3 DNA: TGTGCCAGCAGCCCTCAAACGAGACTTTTCTCCTACGAGCAGTACTTC
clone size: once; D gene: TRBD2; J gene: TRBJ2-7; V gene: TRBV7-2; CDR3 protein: CASSPSGGHSYEQYF; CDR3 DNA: TGTGCCAGCAGTCCTAGCGGGGGGCACTCCTACGAGCAGTACTTC
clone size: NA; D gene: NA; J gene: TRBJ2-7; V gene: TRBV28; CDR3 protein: CASGVTKYEQYF; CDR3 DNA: TGTGCCAGCGGTGTGACAAAGTACGAGCAGTACTTC
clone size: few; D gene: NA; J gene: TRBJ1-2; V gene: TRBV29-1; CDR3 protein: CSGGGGAGYGYTF; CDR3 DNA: TGCAGCGGAGGTGGAGGCGCGGGCTATGGCTACACCTTC
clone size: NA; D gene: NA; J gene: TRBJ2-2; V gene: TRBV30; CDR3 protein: CAWNRVNTGELFF; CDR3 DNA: TGTGCCTGGAACAGGGTGAACACCGGGGAGCTGTTTTTT
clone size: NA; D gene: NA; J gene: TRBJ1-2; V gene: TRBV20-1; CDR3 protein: CSARVPETGQGYTF; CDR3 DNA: TGCAGTGCTAGAGTCCCTGAAACAGGGCAGGGCTACACCTTC
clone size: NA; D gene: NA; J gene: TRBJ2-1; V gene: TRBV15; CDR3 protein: CATSREGMGRANEQFF; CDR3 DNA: TGTGCCACCAGCAGAGAGGGGATGGGAAGGGCCAATGAGCAGTTCTTC
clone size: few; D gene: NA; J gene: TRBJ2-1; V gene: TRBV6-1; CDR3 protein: CASSEWSSWFF; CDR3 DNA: TGTGCCAGCAGTGAATGGAGTAGTTGGTTCTTC
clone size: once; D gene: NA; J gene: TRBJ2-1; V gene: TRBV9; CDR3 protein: CASSIGAAGEQFF; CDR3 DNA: TGTGCCAGCAGCATCGGAGCTGCGGGTGAGCAGTTCTTC